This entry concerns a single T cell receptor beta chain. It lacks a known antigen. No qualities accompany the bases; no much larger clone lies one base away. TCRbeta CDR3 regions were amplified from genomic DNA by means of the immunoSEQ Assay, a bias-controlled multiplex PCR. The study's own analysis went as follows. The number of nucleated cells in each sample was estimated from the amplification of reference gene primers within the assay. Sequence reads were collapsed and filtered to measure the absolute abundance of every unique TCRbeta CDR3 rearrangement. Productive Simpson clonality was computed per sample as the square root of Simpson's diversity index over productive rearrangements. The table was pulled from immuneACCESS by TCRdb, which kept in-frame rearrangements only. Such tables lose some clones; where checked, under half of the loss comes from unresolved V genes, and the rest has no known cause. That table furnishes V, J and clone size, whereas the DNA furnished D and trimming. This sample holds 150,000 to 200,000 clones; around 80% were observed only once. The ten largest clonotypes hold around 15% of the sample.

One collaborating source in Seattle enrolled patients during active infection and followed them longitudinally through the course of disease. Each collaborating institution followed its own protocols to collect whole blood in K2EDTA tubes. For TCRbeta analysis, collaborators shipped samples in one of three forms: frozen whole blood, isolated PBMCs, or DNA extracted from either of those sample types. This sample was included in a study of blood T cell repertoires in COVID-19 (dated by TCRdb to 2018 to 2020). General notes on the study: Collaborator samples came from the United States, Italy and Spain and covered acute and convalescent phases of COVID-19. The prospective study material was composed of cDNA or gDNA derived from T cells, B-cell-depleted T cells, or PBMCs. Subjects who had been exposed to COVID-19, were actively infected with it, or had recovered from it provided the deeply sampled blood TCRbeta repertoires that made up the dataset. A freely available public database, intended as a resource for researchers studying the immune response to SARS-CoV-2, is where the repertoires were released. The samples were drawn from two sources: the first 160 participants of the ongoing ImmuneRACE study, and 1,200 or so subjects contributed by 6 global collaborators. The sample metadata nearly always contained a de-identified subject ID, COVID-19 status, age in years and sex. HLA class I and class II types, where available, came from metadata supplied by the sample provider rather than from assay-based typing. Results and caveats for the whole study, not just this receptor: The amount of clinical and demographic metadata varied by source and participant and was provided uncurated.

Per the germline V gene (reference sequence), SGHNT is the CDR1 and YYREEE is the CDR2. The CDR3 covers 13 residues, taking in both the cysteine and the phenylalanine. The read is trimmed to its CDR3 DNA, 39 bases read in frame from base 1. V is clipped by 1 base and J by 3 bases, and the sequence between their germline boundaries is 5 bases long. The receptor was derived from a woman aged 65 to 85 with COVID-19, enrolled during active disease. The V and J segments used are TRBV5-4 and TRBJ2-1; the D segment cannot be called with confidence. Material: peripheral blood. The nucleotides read TGTGCCAGCAGCTTGATCTACTACAATGAGCAGTTCTTC. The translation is CASSLIYYNEQFF.